This T cell receptor (beta chain) was retrieved from a study of CD8+ T cells in alopecia areata. On the study more broadly: A regimen of oral tofacitinib, 5 to 10 mg twice daily, was given to treated patients.

CDR3 length equals 13 residues. CDR1 is SEHNR, CDR2 FQNEAQ, per germline (reference sequence). V lost 5 bases and J 10 bases, leaving 14 bases between the germline ends. Treatment specified: oral pan-JAK inhibitor, 5-10 mg twice daily. The study, taken as a whole, reports: Scalp samples also yield sequences from resident alphabeta T cells of normal skin. Throughout tofacitinib, many expanded lesional clones continued to persist in scalp and blood. Higher clonality was seen in lesional scalp than in normal scalp, especially in alopecia totalis/universalis.

TCR sequencing used cDNA made by reverse transcription of extracted RNA. Only in-frame clones appear in the TCRdb table, and some are missing; sequencing was by immunoSEQ multiplex PCR. The data hold about 200,000 clones, with about 57% observed a single time. This clone was seen more than once but under ten times. Its antigen is not known. The V and J genes are TRBV7-9 and TRBJ1-4; maybe TRBD1 (5 bases). The material sequenced was CD4+ T cells sorted from blood, taken at week 4, from a patient treated with tofacitinib. This sequence was found in a human donor with alopecia areata. The CDR3, as DNA: TGTGCCAGCAGCCCCACAGGTGACGGAAAACTGTTTTTT. It codes for CASSPTGDGKLFF.